Below are 27 T cell receptor beta chains sequenced from a single sample in a study of monozygotic twins with inflammatory bowel disease. TCRdb re-called the 5' RACE reads and catalogs CDR3 proteins one per entry, DNA excluded. Its listing shows tens of thousands of distinct CDR3 sequences. What was sequenced was blood. These receptor sequences come from a human donor with ulcerative colitis or Crohn's disease, or a healthy co-twin of an affected twin (not recorded which).

The chain carries TRBV7-6 and TRBJ2-2; the TCRdb call, TRBD1, lacks DNA for checking. This CDR3 region has 15 residues. Germline V gene data show CDR1 as SGHVS and CDR2 as FNYEAQ. The CDR3 loop is CASSFAGGRAGELFF.

The chain is built from TRBV5-6 and TRBJ1-1; TCRdb proposes TRBD1, but this gene call is untestable without DNA. The CDR3 has 16 amino acids. Germline lookup yields CDR1 SGHDT and CDR2 YYEEEE. CDR3: CASSLNPGSGLGEAFF.

The gene calls are TRBV9 and TRBJ1-3; TCRdb selects TRBD1, and the lack of DNA leaves this call unchecked. The germline gives CDR1 SGDLS, CDR2 YYNGEE. The CDR3 has 15 residues. CDR3 in amino acids: CASSVDRGNGNTIYF.

The chain links TRBV4-1 to TRBJ2-6; there is no DNA to check the TCRdb D call of TRBD1. Germline CDR1 MGHRA, CDR2 YSYEKL. The CDR3 has 19 amino acids. The CDR3 loop reads CASSQDNTGAQGGANVLTF.

The chain employs TRBV6-1 and TRBJ2-1. CDR1 and CDR2 from the germline V gene are MNHNS and SASEGT. The CDR3 consists of 15 residues. CDR3 residues: CASSSLREIYNEQFF.

This chain joins TRBV14 and TRBJ1-1. Per the germline V gene, CDR1 is SGHDN and CDR2 is FVKESK. This CDR3 spans 14 amino acids. This CDR3 reads CASSHGSTNTEAFF.

The gene calls are TRBV5-4 and TRBJ2-2. This CDR3 region has 14 residues. Per germline, CDR1 SGHNT and CDR2 YYREEE (reference sequence). This chain's CDR3 is CASSLVYGTGELFF.

The rearrangement links TRBV4-3 to TRBJ2-7. Germline V lookup: CDR1 LGHNA, CDR2 YSLEER. This CDR3 is built from 15 residues. The CDR3 reads CASSQDASHFYEQYF.

The chain carries TRBV28 and TRBJ2-2. The CDR3 extends over 11 amino acids. Looked up from germline, CDR1 is MDHEN and CDR2 is SYDVKM. The CDR3 loop reads CASSLRGELFF.

The chain carries TRBV9 and TRBJ1-1; with no DNA, the TCRdb D assignment of TRBD1 cannot be verified. The CDR3 spans 15 residues. Germline CDR1 is SGDLS and CDR2 is YYNGEE. The CDR3 spells CASSVAGGIGTEAFF.

The chain is built from TRBV18 and TRBJ1-3; the TRBD1 assignment by TCRdb is unverifiable without DNA. This CDR3 is built from 14 residues. CDR1 and CDR2 (germline): KGHSH, LQKENI. This chain's CDR3 is CASSPTGAGNTIYF.

The gene calls are TRBV18 and TRBJ2-7; TCRdb reports TRBD1, a call that lacks DNA to check it against. CDR3 size: 15 residues. Germline lookup yields CDR1 KGHSH and CDR2 LQKENI. CDR3 sequence reads: CASSGIDSSGNEQYF.

The rearrangement joins TRBV12-3 or TRBV12-4 to TRBJ2-7; TCRdb calls TRBD1, which cannot be checked without DNA. CDR3 length: 15 residues. CDR3 loop: CASSLGDRALSEQYF.

The V gene is TRBV13, the J gene TRBJ2-1. The length of the CDR3 is 16 residues. Germline V CDR1 and CDR2: PRHDT, FYEKMQ (reference sequence). The CDR3 sequence: CASSLEGLGSYNEQFF.

This chain joins TRBV5-4 and TRBJ1-6. The CDR3 loop spans 14 amino acids. Looked up from germline, CDR1 is SGHNT and CDR2 is YYREEE (reference sequence). The CDR3 is CASSLGQINSPLHF.

The genes are TRBV27 and TRBJ2-6. CDR3 size: 15 residues. The germline V gene encodes CDR1 MNHEY and CDR2 SMNVEV (reference sequence). The CDR3 protein is CASGSPYSGANVLTF.

The V and J genes are TRBV3-1 and TRBJ1-4. Germline assignment: CDR1 LGHDT and CDR2 YNNKEL (reference sequence). The CDR3 runs to 14 residues. The CDR3 region is CASSQRGDNEKLFF.

The J gene is TRBJ1-2, the V gene TRBV20-1; as DNA is missing, the TRBD1 call by TCRdb cannot be tested. Germline CDR1 reads DFQATT; CDR2 reads SNEGSKA (reference sequence). The CDR3 totals 14 residues. CDR3 region: CSARDAEGGYGYTF.

CDR3: CASSLTGDNSPLHF. This chain joins TRBV12-3 or TRBV12-4 and TRBJ1-6. CDR3 length: 14 residues.

The rearrangement joins TRBV5-1 to TRBJ1-2; TCRdb's D gene call, TRBD1, goes unchecked for lack of DNA. Germline-derived CDR1 and CDR2 are SGHRS and YFSETQ. This CDR3 comprises 13 residues. CDR3 sequence: CASSLDRGEGYTF.

The chain is built from TRBV4-3 and TRBJ2-3; the TCRdb D gene call, TRBD2, has no DNA to confirm it. The germline CDR1 and CDR2 sequences are LGHNA and YSLEER. The CDR3 is 21 amino acids. CDR3 loop: CASSRLVEGRAGGRGTDTQYF.

The rearrangement uses TRBV20-1 and TRBJ2-5; with no DNA, the TCRdb D assignment of TRBD2 cannot be verified. The CDR3 is 14 amino acids. The V gene's germline CDR1 is DFQATT and CDR2 SNEGSKA (reference sequence). The chain's CDR3 is CSARDLLAEETQYF.

V and J are TRBV5-6 and TRBJ2-2; TCRdb's D call, TRBD2, is unchecked because there is no DNA. CDR3 length: 14 amino acids. Germline V gives CDR1 SGHDT, CDR2 YYEEEE. The CDR3 is CASSLMGATGELFF.

V and J are TRBV4-3 and TRBJ2-3. The germline gives CDR1 LGHNA, CDR2 YSLEER. The CDR3 extends over 15 amino acids. The CDR3 sequence: CASSQGWSNTDTQYF.

The chain uses TRBV10-3 and TRBJ1-1. This CDR3 is built from 13 residues. Germline V gene lookup returns CDR1 ENHRY and CDR2 SYGVKD. CDR3 in amino acids: CAISESGEPEAFF.

The V call is TRBV20-1, the J call TRBJ2-7; as DNA is missing, the TRBD1 call by TCRdb cannot be tested. This CDR3 contains 13 residues. Germline V gene lookup returns CDR1 DFQATT and CDR2 SNEGSKA (reference sequence). The CDR3 loop is CSARQGDSYEQYF.

The chain recombines TRBV12-3 or TRBV12-4 with TRBJ1-1. The CDR3 length is 12 residues. The CDR3 sequence is CASSFRVTEAFF.